The rows below give T cell receptor beta chains drawn from one sample of a study of T cells in Graves' hyperthyroidism and ophthalmopathy. TCRdb ran MiXCR on the multiplex PCR reads and lists one entry per CDR3 protein. This repertoire shows some 490,000 distinct CDR3 sequences, about 16% found once; its top ten account for around 28%. The material sequenced was blood. These receptors came from a woman aged 25 to 45 with Graves' ophthalmopathy. Each CDR3 is given with its conserved first and last residue. D genes are given only for firm matches. Expanded clones get a size class; other rows say once, few or many, or leave the size out.

>TRBV5-1|TRBD1|few|TRBJ2-3
CASTSGQGRDTQYF
TGCGCCAGCACCTCGGGACAGGGGAGAGATACGCAGTATTTT
>TRBV6-1|TRBD1|few|TRBJ1-5
CASSLRQGGQPQHF
TGTGCCAGCAGTCTTCGACAGGGAGGGCAGCCCCAGCATTTT
>TRBV7-9|NA|few|TRBJ2-7
CASSLVSGVEQYF
TGTGCCAGCAGCTTAGTCTCCGGGGTCGAGCAGTACTTC
>TRBV5-1|NA|NA|TRBJ1-1
CASRRDGDTEAFF
TGCGCCAGCAGAAGGGACGGAGACACTGAAGCTTTCTTT
>TRBV3-1|TRBD1|NA|TRBJ2-5
CASSHRDRGAQETQYF
TGTGCCAGCAGCCACCGGGACAGGGGAGCCCAAGAGACCCAGTACTTC
>TRBV20-1|NA|many|TRBJ2-4
CSARSFYGTKNIQYF
TGCAGTGCTAGATCGTTCTACGGGACCAAAAACATTCAGTACTTC
>TRBV2|NA|many|TRBJ1-1
CASQRSGEAFF
TGTGCCAGCCAGCGGAGCGGTGAAGCTTTCTTT
>TRBV4-1|NA|NA|TRBJ1-4
CASSQDIRVATNEKLFF
TGCGCCAGCAGCCAAGATATCAGGGTTGCAACTAATGAAAAACTGTTTTTT
>TRBV28|TRBD2|many|TRBJ2-7
CASSLASGPFSYEQYF
TGTGCCAGCAGTTTAGCTAGCGGGCCCTTCTCCTACGAGCAGTACTTC
>TRBV15|TRBD2|few|TRBJ2-1
CATSILSGTSGTYNEQFF
TGTGCCACCAGCATTCTTTCCGGGACTAGCGGGACCTACAATGAGCAGTTCTTC
>TRBV28|TRBD2|NA|TRBJ2-1
CASSPPLDAGESYNEQFF
TGTGCCAGCAGCCCTCCTCTTGACGCGGGAGAGTCCTACAATGAGCAGTTCTTC
>TRBV6-2/TRBV6-3|NA|few|TRBJ2-7
CATNEQYF
TGTGCCACGAACGAGCAGTACTTC
>TRBV3-1|NA|NA|TRBJ2-7
CASSPTGTIYEQYF
TGTGCCAGCAGCCCCACAGGGACGATATACGAGCAGTACTTC
>TRBV20-1|NA|NA|TRBJ1-2
CSPRVGEYGYTF
TGCAGTCCCCGCGTAGGGGAATATGGCTACACCTTC
>TRBV28|TRBD1|NA|TRBJ1-1
CASSFGTGVQAFF
TGTGCCAGCAGTTTCGGGACAGGGGTCCAAGCTTTCTTT
>TRBV12-3/TRBV12-4|NA|many|TRBJ1-2
CASSQDGYYGYTF
TGTGCCAGCAGTCAGGACGGCTACTATGGCTACACCTTC
>TRBV2|NA|many|TRBJ1-6
CASQYNSPLHF
TGTGCCAGTCAGTATAATTCACCCCTCCACTTT
>TRBV7-2|NA|few|TRBJ2-7
CASSFSGFYSYEQYF
TGTGCCAGCAGCTTTTCCGGGTTCTACTCCTACGAGCAGTACTTC
>TRBV20-1|NA|NA|TRBJ1-6
CSARPGGRTNRPLHF
TGCAGTGCTAGACCTGGGGGTAGGACTAACAGGCCCCTCCACTTT
>TRBV7-3|TRBD1|few|TRBJ1-1
CASSRIPGQGAGNTEAFF
TGTGCCAGCAGCCGAATCCCGGGACAGGGAGCCGGGAACACTGAAGCTTTCTTT
>TRBV7-9|NA|many|TRBJ2-1
CASSPSHEQFF
TGTGCCAGCTCCCCAAGCCATGAGCAGTTCTTC
>TRBV20-1|NA|many|TRBJ1-5
CSARPAGRGFGSNQPQHF
TGCAGTGCTAGACCTGCGGGGAGGGGTTTCGGGAGCAATCAGCCCCAGCATTTT
>TRBV9|NA|few|TRBJ1-2
CASSVGPGYGYTF
TGTGCCAGCAGCGTCGGCCCGGGCTATGGCTACACCTTC
>TRBV12-3/TRBV12-4|NA|NA|TRBJ1-5
CASTTQGGLSNQPQHF
TGTGCCAGCACCACCCAAGGCGGGCTTAGCAATCAGCCCCAGCATTTT
>TRBV24-1|TRBD2|many|TRBJ2-3
CATSDPPSGGTDTQYF
TGTGCCACCAGTGATCCACCTAGCGGGGGCACAGATACGCAGTATTTT
>TRBV5-6|NA|NA|TRBJ1-5
CASSSGGGQPRHF
TGTGCCAGCAGCTCTGGGGGGGGTCAGCCCCGGCATTTT
>TRBV20-1|NA|many|TRBJ1-5
CSVGTDYQPQHF
TGCAGTGTTGGGACCGACTATCAGCCCCAGCATTTT
>TRBV19|NA|few|TRBJ1-1
CASSITRASTEAFF
TGTGCCAGTAGTATCACGAGGGCGAGCACTGAAGCTTTCTTT
>TRBV11-1|NA|many|TRBJ2-3
CASSLEREDTQYF
TGTGCCAGCAGCTTAGAACGGGAGGATACGCAGTATTTT
>TRBV6-2/TRBV6-3|TRBD2|few|TRBJ2-7
CASSLAGVGLLSYEQYF
TGTGCCAGCAGTTTAGCGGGAGTGGGCTTACTCTCCTACGAGCAGTACTTC
>TRBV24-1|TRBD2|few|TRBJ2-7
CATSEPSSGRGYHEQYF
TGTGCCACCAGTGAACCCTCTAGCGGGAGAGGATACCACGAGCAGTACTTC
>TRBV2|NA|NA|TRBJ1-1
CASSYDWNTEAFF
TGTGCCAGCAGTTACGACTGGAACACTGAAGCTTTCTTT
>TRBV20-1|NA|NA|TRBJ2-1
CSARVEGNYNEQFF
TGCAGTGCTAGAGTCGAGGGAAACTACAATGAGCAGTTCTTC
>TRBV20-1|NA|few|TRBJ2-1
CSARSTKTALYNEQFF
TGCAGTGCTAGATCCACGAAGACAGCCCTTTACAATGAGCAGTTCTTC
>TRBV7-8|NA|NA|TRBJ1-5
CASSPRGRGYARSQPQHF
TGTGCCAGCAGCCCAAGGGGCAGGGGTTACGCAAGGAGTCAGCCCCAGCATTTT
>TRBV6-5|NA|NA|TRBJ2-7
CASSYPHEQYF
TGTGCCAGCAGTTACCCCCACGAGCAGTACTTC
>TRBV20-1|NA|many|TRBJ2-3
CSARDLGGSDTQYF
TGCAGTGCTAGAGATCTTGGCGGGTCAGATACGCAGTATTTT
>TRBV19|TRBD2|few|TRBJ2-2
CASTVERELRTGELFF
TGTGCCAGTACCGTAGAGCGGGAGCTTAGAACCGGGGAGCTGTTTTTT
>TRBV11-2|TRBD1|many|TRBJ2-6
CASSPIQGFGTGANVLTF
TGTGCCAGCAGCCCCATACAGGGGTTCGGTACTGGGGCCAACGTCCTGACTTTC
>TRBV5-6|NA|NA|TRBJ2-7
CASSLVQGGEQYF
TGTGCCAGCAGCTTGGTTCAGGGTGGGGAGCAGTACTTC
>TRBV2|TRBD2|many|TRBJ2-7
CASSEILAGALFYEQYF
TGTGCCAGCAGTGAAATCCTAGCGGGAGCACTTTTCTACGAGCAGTACTTC
>TRBV10-3|NA|NA|TRBJ1-6
CAISDPRQGNNSPLHF
TGTGCCATCAGTGACCCTAGGCAGGGCAATAATTCACCCCTCCACTTT
>TRBV19|TRBD2|NA|TRBJ2-5
CASSIGTAGDTQETQYF
TGTGCCAGTAGTATTGGAACGGCGGGAGACACACAAGAGACCCAGTACTTC
>TRBV28|TRBD1|many|TRBJ2-4
CASSLSTGTGNVFGYF
TGTGCCAGCAGTTTATCGACCGGGACAGGGAATGTATTCGGGTACTTC
>TRBV7-2|TRBD1|many|TRBJ2-7
CASSWGQGNEQYF
TGTGCCAGCAGCTGGGGACAGGGAAACGAGCAGTACTTC
>TRBV5-8|TRBD2|many|TRBJ2-2
CASSRGTSGPSGELFF
TGTGCCAGCAGCAGAGGGACTAGCGGACCCTCCGGGGAGCTGTTTTTT
>TRBV11-2|TRBD1|NA|TRBJ2-3
CASSLEQGAGDTQYF
TGTGCCAGCAGCTTGGAACAGGGGGCTGGAGATACGCAGTATTTT
>TRBV20-1|TRBD1|NA|TRBJ1-6
CSAPGGGTGAKNSPLHF
TGCAGTGCCCCCGGCGGGGGAACAGGGGCTAAGAATTCACCCCTCCACTTT
>TRBV11-2|NA|many|TRBJ2-3
CASSLVRQTTDTQYF
TGTGCCAGCAGCTTAGTACGACAGACCACAGATACGCAGTATTTT
>TRBV9|TRBD2|many|TRBJ2-7
CASTPFDSGKTHEQYF
TGTGCCAGCACCCCGTTCGATAGCGGGAAAACCCACGAGCAGTACTTC
>TRBV7-6|TRBD2|NA|TRBJ2-1
CASSPELAGANEQFF
TGTGCCAGCAGCCCGGAGCTAGCGGGTGCCAATGAGCAGTTCTTC
>TRBV6-2/TRBV6-3|NA|many|TRBJ1-1
CASSSPDRRGTEAFF
TGTGCCAGCAGCTCCCCCGACAGGCGGGGCACTGAAGCTTTCTTT
>TRBV5-1|NA|many|TRBJ2-1
CASSLVGSRLTYNEQFF
TGCGCCAGCAGCTTGGTGGGCTCCCGGCTGACCTACAATGAGCAGTTCTTC